Listed below are T cell receptor beta chains from one sample, sequenced in a study of T cells after yellow fever vaccination. One entry per CDR3 protein, called by TCRdb with MiXCR from the 5' RACE reads. This table has about 110,000 distinct CDR3 sequences, 8.4% appearing once. Sequenced here: CD8+ T cells sorted from PBMCs, sampled 45 days after the yellow fever booster vaccination. Receptors were obtained from a man under 40 who received the YFV17D yellow fever vaccine. Each CDR3 is given with its conserved first and last residue. The order of the fields is clone size, J gene, D gene, V gene, CDR3 protein, CDR3 DNA. The D gene is left open where the match is weak. Size tells how often a clone was seen (once, few, many) or the class of an expanded clone, and some rows leave it out.

clone_size: many; j_call: TRBJ2-1; d_call: .; v_call: TRBV4-2; cdr3_aa: CASSQAPGAFSNEQFF; cdr3_nt: TGTGCCAGCAGCCAAGCTCCGGGGGCGTTTTCCAATGAGCAGTTCTTC
clone_size: many; j_call: TRBJ1-2; d_call: TRBD1; v_call: TRBV5-6; cdr3_aa: CASSLPTGGGVYGYTF; cdr3_nt: TGTGCCAGCAGCTTACCTACAGGGGGTGGTGTCTATGGCTACACCTTC
clone_size: many; j_call: TRBJ2-7; d_call: TRBD1; v_call: TRBV4-2; cdr3_aa: CASSQATGQFFSYEQYF; cdr3_nt: TGTGCCAGCAGCCAAGCCACGGGACAGTTTTTCTCCTACGAGCAGTACTTC
clone_size: many; j_call: TRBJ1-5; d_call: .; v_call: TRBV6-5; cdr3_aa: CASSYGRRAQPQHF; cdr3_nt: TGTGCCAGCAGTTACGGCAGGAGGGCGCAGCCCCAGCATTTT
clone_size: many; j_call: TRBJ2-7; d_call: .; v_call: TRBV5-1; cdr3_aa: CASSPGVPEQYF; cdr3_nt: TGCGCCAGCAGCCCGGGGGTCCCCGAGCAGTACTTC
clone_size: .; j_call: TRBJ2-2; d_call: .; v_call: TRBV27; cdr3_aa: CASSLSGRGPRGGELFF; cdr3_nt: TGTGCCAGCAGTTTATCAGGGCGGGGACCCCGAGGCGGGGAGCTGTTTTTT
clone_size: many; j_call: TRBJ2-1; d_call: TRBD1; v_call: TRBV4-3; cdr3_aa: CASSHGPSGQGAREQFF; cdr3_nt: TGCGCCAGCAGCCATGGTCCCTCAGGACAGGGGGCGCGTGAGCAGTTCTTC
clone_size: few; j_call: TRBJ2-7; d_call: .; v_call: TRBV5-5; cdr3_aa: CASTPIGGPYEQYF; cdr3_nt: TGTGCCAGCACCCCGATCGGGGGACCCTACGAGCAGTACTTC
clone_size: many; j_call: TRBJ1-4; d_call: .; v_call: TRBV25-1; cdr3_aa: CASSDEVQDPNEKLFF; cdr3_nt: TGTGCCAGCAGTGATGAGGTACAGGACCCTAATGAAAAACTGTTTTTT
clone_size: many; j_call: TRBJ2-1; d_call: .; v_call: TRBV27; cdr3_aa: CASSKWDNEQFF; cdr3_nt: TGTGCCAGCAGCAAATGGGACAATGAGCAGTTCTTC
clone_size: many; j_call: TRBJ1-2; d_call: .; v_call: TRBV28; cdr3_aa: CATHPGVDYGYTF; cdr3_nt: TGTGCCACCCACCCAGGGGTCGACTATGGCTACACCTTC
clone_size: many; j_call: TRBJ2-1; d_call: TRBD2; v_call: TRBV6-1; cdr3_aa: CASSDLTSGRAEQFF; cdr3_nt: TGTGCCAGCAGTGACTTGACTAGCGGGAGGGCCGAGCAGTTCTTC
clone_size: many; j_call: TRBJ2-5; d_call: TRBD2; v_call: TRBV11-2; cdr3_aa: CASSLGTAGREETQYF; cdr3_nt: TGTGCCAGCAGCTTAGGAACAGCAGGGAGGGAAGAGACCCAGTACTTC
clone_size: many; j_call: TRBJ2-7; d_call: .; v_call: TRBV4-3; cdr3_aa: CASSASEGVYEQYF; cdr3_nt: TGCGCCAGCAGCGCTTCAGAGGGGGTCTACGAGCAGTACTTC
clone_size: many; j_call: TRBJ2-3; d_call: .; v_call: TRBV9; cdr3_aa: CASSSWTASTDTQYF; cdr3_nt: TGTGCCAGCAGCTCTTGGACTGCTAGCACAGATACGCAGTATTTT
clone_size: many; j_call: TRBJ1-5; d_call: .; v_call: TRBV7-2; cdr3_aa: CASSLDGFDNQPQHF; cdr3_nt: TGTGCCAGCAGCTTAGACGGGTTTGACAATCAGCCCCAGCATTTT
clone_size: .; j_call: TRBJ2-7; d_call: .; v_call: TRBV4-3; cdr3_aa: CASSQDPMATYEQYF; cdr3_nt: TGCGCCAGCAGCCAAGATCCGATGGCAACTTACGAGCAGTACTTC
clone_size: many; j_call: TRBJ1-3; d_call: .; v_call: TRBV6-1; cdr3_aa: CASSPGLSGNTIYF; cdr3_nt: TGTGCCAGCAGCCCGGGACTCTCTGGAAACACCATATATTTT
clone_size: many; j_call: TRBJ2-7; d_call: .; v_call: TRBV29-1; cdr3_aa: CSVEVQGYEQYF; cdr3_nt: TGCAGCGTTGAAGTACAGGGTTACGAGCAGTACTTC
clone_size: many; j_call: TRBJ2-5; d_call: TRBD1; v_call: TRBV12-3/TRBV12-4; cdr3_aa: CASSRQGARETQYF; cdr3_nt: TGTGCCAGCAGTAGACAGGGGGCGAGGGAGACCCAGTACTTC
clone_size: many; j_call: TRBJ2-3; d_call: TRBD2; v_call: TRBV6-5; cdr3_aa: CASSYASLAGGTDTQYF; cdr3_nt: TGTGCCAGCAGTTACGCGTCCCTAGCGGGGGGCACAGATACGCAGTATTTT
clone_size: .; j_call: TRBJ1-1; d_call: .; v_call: TRBV6-2/TRBV6-3; cdr3_aa: CASSYVDWNTEAFF; cdr3_nt: TGTGCCAGCAGTTATGTAGATTGGAACACTGAAGCTTTCTTT
clone_size: many; j_call: TRBJ2-2; d_call: .; v_call: TRBV7-9; cdr3_aa: CASSLGGPNTGELFF; cdr3_nt: TGTGCCAGCAGCTTAGGGGGACCGAACACCGGGGAGCTGTTTTTT
clone_size: few; j_call: TRBJ2-1; d_call: .; v_call: TRBV20-1; cdr3_aa: CSARDRGRDPRNEQFF; cdr3_nt: TGCAGTGCTAGAGATCGTGGGCGGGACCCTCGGAATGAGCAGTTCTTC
clone_size: many; j_call: TRBJ2-1; d_call: TRBD1; v_call: TRBV7-9; cdr3_aa: CASSTGQGADNEQFF; cdr3_nt: TGTGCCAGCAGCACCGGACAGGGGGCGGACAATGAGCAGTTCTTC
clone_size: many; j_call: TRBJ2-1; d_call: .; v_call: TRBV6-2/TRBV6-3; cdr3_aa: CASSLGSLSYNEQFF; cdr3_nt: TGTGCCAGCAGTTTAGGGAGTCTATCCTACAATGAGCAGTTCTTC
clone_size: .; j_call: TRBJ2-1; d_call: TRBD2; v_call: TRBV5-1; cdr3_aa: CASSLALTGVPNSGGYNEQFF; cdr3_nt: TGCGCCAGCAGCTTGGCCCTGACGGGGGTCCCGAATAGCGGGGGATACAATGAGCAGTTCTTC
clone_size: many; j_call: TRBJ2-7; d_call: .; v_call: TRBV4-2; cdr3_aa: CASSPGESYEQYF; cdr3_nt: TGTGCCAGCAGTCCAGGGGAGTCCTACGAGCAGTACTTC
clone_size: many; j_call: TRBJ2-3; d_call: TRBD2; v_call: TRBV10-2; cdr3_aa: CASSGLAGAVDTQYF; cdr3_nt: TGCGCCAGCAGTGGTCTAGCGGGAGCGGTAGATACGCAGTATTTT
clone_size: many; j_call: TRBJ2-7; d_call: TRBD1; v_call: TRBV29-1; cdr3_aa: CSVEGQGAYEQYF; cdr3_nt: TGCAGCGTTGAGGGACAGGGGGCCTACGAGCAGTACTTC
clone_size: many; j_call: TRBJ2-7; d_call: .; v_call: TRBV5-1; cdr3_aa: CASSAAGSSYEQYF; cdr3_nt: TGCGCCAGCAGTGCGGCAGGGAGCTCCTACGAGCAGTACTTC
clone_size: .; j_call: TRBJ2-7; d_call: TRBD2; v_call: TRBV7-9; cdr3_aa: CASRSASGRNEQYF; cdr3_nt: TGTGCCAGCAGGAGTGCTAGCGGGAGAAACGAGCAGTACTTC